The 21 T cell receptor beta chains reported below all come from one sample, sequenced in a study of neurological immune-mediated disorders. Documented time point: technical triplicate 2. TCRdb independently ran MiXCR on the 5' RACE reads; one entry per CDR3 protein. The sample yields roughly 57,000 distinct CDR3 sequences, less than 25% seen once. Material for sequencing was PBMCs. The receptor source for this set is a man in his sixties with HTLV-1-associated myelopathy (HAM/TSP).

This clonotype was counted many times. The rearrangement uses TRBV5-5 and TRBJ2-1; either TRBD1 or TRBD2 may fit D (5 bases each). The V gene lost 4 bases and the J gene lost 4 bases, with 12 bases spanning the gap. The CDR3 sequence is 14 residues long. The germline CDR1 and CDR2 sequences are SGHKS and YYEKEE (reference sequence). For the CDR3, the DNA is TGTGCCAGCAGCACGGGGACGGAGTACAATGAGCAGTTCTTC. The encoded protein is CASSTGTEYNEQFF. The complete variable domain, with remaining parts taken from reference TRBV5-5 and TRBJ2-1, reads DAGVTQSPTHLIKTRGQQVTLRCSPISGHKSVSWYQQVLGQGPQFIFQYYEKEERGRGNFPDRFSARQFPNYSSELNVNALLLGDSALYLCASSTGTEYNEQFFGPGTRLTVL.

This clonotype was observed at least ten times. The chain employs TRBV12-3 or TRBV12-4 and TRBJ2-7, with D maybe TRBD2 (5 bases). V was trimmed by 3 bases and J by 4 bases, leaving 7 bases between them. The CDR3 contains 12 residues. The CDR3: CASSLEVYEQYF. CDR3 DNA sequence: TGTGCCAGCAGTTTGGAGGTTTACGAGCAGTACTTC.

This clonotype has only a few counts. For the CDR3, the DNA is TGCAGCGCGAAACTCGGGAGCGGGGCGTATACCAGCACAGATACGCAGTATTTT. Translation gives CSAKLGSGAYTSTDTQYF. The rearrangement links TRBV29-1 to TRBJ2-3; 7 nucleotides align to TRBD2. This CDR3 is built from 18 residues. Germline lookup yields CDR1 SQVTM and CDR2 ANQGSEA. J was trimmed by 0 bases and V by 7 bases; bases with no gene match: 19.

This clonotype came up many times. In DNA, the CDR3 is TGTGCCAGCAGTTCGGACCGTTGGGAAGGTTCACCCCTCCACTTT. Its protein is CASSSDRWEGSPLHF. This chain uses TRBV12-3 or TRBV12-4 with TRBJ1-6, with D hard to call. V was cut by 4 bases and J by 9 bases, with 16 bases left in between. This CDR3 is 15 amino acids long.

In this sample, this clonotype turned up many times. The rearrangement links TRBV6-5 to TRBJ2-2; a possible D gene is TRBD2 (6 bases). V lost 4 bases and J 6 bases, leaving 12 bases between the germline ends. Germline values: CDR1 MNHEY, CDR2 SVGAGI. The CDR3 runs 14 residues. In DNA form, the CDR3 reads TGTGCCAGCAGTTCAGGGACTCACGCCGGGGAGCTGTTTTTT. Amino acid sequence: CASSSGTHAGELFF.

This clonotype appeared many times. The chain couples TRBV12-3 or TRBV12-4 to TRBJ1-5; maybe TRBD1 (6 bases). Trimming pared 0 bases from V and 6 bases from J, leaving 9 bases between. This CDR3 has 14 amino acids. CDR3 coding DNA: TGTGCCAGCAGTTTAGCCGGGGGCGGTCAGCCCCAGCATTTT. Translating it yields CASSLAGGGQPQHF.

This clonotype was picked up many times. The chain employs TRBV7-9 and TRBJ2-1; D gene ambiguous. There are 12 residues in the CDR3. The germline V and J ends were trimmed by 3 bases and 9 bases, with 9 bases remaining between them. Germline CDR1 SEHNR, CDR2 FQNEAQ (reference sequence). This chain's CDR3 is CASSLRSGEQFF. The CDR3 DNA sequence: TGTGCCAGCAGCTTGAGGTCCGGTGAGCAGTTCTTC.

The chain is built from TRBV7-6 and TRBJ2-5; possibly TRBD2 for D (6 bases). The CDR3 loop spans 13 amino acids. V lost 3 bases and J lost 5, with 10 bases in between. Germline assignment: CDR1 SGHVS and CDR2 FNYEAQ. The CDR3 reads CASSLGGWETQYF. CDR3 coding DNA: TGTGCCAGCAGCTTGGGGGGATGGGAGACCCAGTACTTC. Together with reference TRBV7-6 and TRBJ2-5, the CDR3 gives the full variable domain: GAGVSQSPRYKVTKRGQDVALRCDPISGHVSLYWYRQALGQGPEFLTYFNYEAQQDKSGLPNDRFSAERPEGSISTLTIQRTEQRDSAMYRCASSLGGWETQYFGPGTRLLVL.

J is TRBJ2-7 and V is TRBV6-5; tentative D call: TRBD2 (5 bases). Germline CDR1 and CDR2: MNHEY and SVGAGI. CDR3 length: 16 residues. V gave up 0 bases and J gave up 3 bases, with 15 bases separating them. CDR3 loop: CASSYSIVGEYYEQYF. Written as DNA, the CDR3 is TGTGCCAGCAGTTACTCGATAGTCGGGGAATACTACGAGCAGTACTTC.

This clonotype was seen repeatedly, ten times or more. The V gene is TRBV4-1, the J gene TRBJ1-2; the D gene is possibly TRBD1 (6 bases). CDR3 size: 15 residues. Trimming left V 0 bases short and J 1 base short, with 9 bases between. Germline V gene lookup returns CDR1 MGHRA and CDR2 YSYEKL. The CDR3 sequence: CASSQDPRGNYGYTF. CDR3 coding DNA: TGCGCCAGCAGCCAAGATCCCAGGGGTAACTATGGCTACACCTTC.

The rearrangement joins TRBV20-1 to TRBJ1-5; unclear D gene. Germline V lookup: CDR1 DFQATT, CDR2 SNEGSKA (reference sequence). CDR3 length: 13 residues. V was cut by 5 bases and J by 0 bases, with 8 bases left in between. CDR3 protein: CSAPTNSNQPQHF. The CDR3 DNA reads as TGCAGTGCTCCGACCAATAGCAATCAGCCCCAGCATTTT.

This clonotype was found many times. The chain carries TRBV19 and TRBJ2-2; the D is unclear. V lost 2 bases and J lost 7, with 14 bases in between. The CDR3 totals 15 residues. Germline-derived CDR1 and CDR2 are LNHDA and SQIVND (reference sequence). The CDR3 sequence is CASSITAPARGELFF. The CDR3 region has the DNA TGTGCCAGTAGTATAACGGCACCTGCACGCGGGGAGCTGTTTTTT.

This clonotype was detected many times. The chain has TRBV20-1 and TRBJ2-5; D unresolved. The V end lost 4 bases, the J end lost 0 bases, and 6 bases lay between the germline ends. Per the germline V gene, CDR1 is DFQATT and CDR2 is SNEGSKA (reference sequence). The CDR3 consists of 12 residues. The CDR3 sequence is CSATENQETQYF. CDR3 in DNA: TGCAGTGCTACCGAGAACCAAGAGACCCAGTACTTC.

This clonotype was seen many times. V is TRBV5-1 and J is TRBJ2-3; 11 bases are a match to TRBD2. This CDR3 spans 17 amino acids. In germline, CDR1 is SGHRS, CDR2 YFSETQ. V shed 2 bases, J shed 0 bases, and the junction held 5 bases outside the gene matches. The DNA of the CDR3 is TGCGCCAGCAGCTTTCCCGGGACTAGCGGAAGCACAGATACGCAGTATTTT. It encodes CASSFPGTSGSTDTQYF.

Many counts were recorded for this clonotype. This chain uses TRBV5-1 with TRBJ2-3, with D perhaps given as TRBD1 or TRBD2 (5 bases each). From germline, CDR1 is SGHRS and CDR2 YFSETQ. This CDR3 has 13 amino acids. Trimming pared 3 bases from V and 1 base from J, leaving 6 bases between. The CDR3, as DNA: TGCGCCAGCAGCTCGGGACGCACAGATACGCAGTATTTT. Translated: CASSSGRTDTQYF.

This clonotype appeared a few times. The chain couples TRBV29-1 to TRBJ1-2, with 9 positions matching TRBD1. Per the germline V gene, CDR1 is SQVTM and CDR2 is ANQGSEA. Losses at the gene ends were 3 bases for V and 5 bases for J; bases not matched to a gene: 7. The CDR3 sequence is 14 residues long. The CDR3 DNA sequence: TGCAGCGTTGACTCGGCGGGACAGGGTTATGGCTACACCTTC. This gives the protein CSVDSAGQGYGYTF.

This clonotype appeared many times. The V call is TRBV7-2, the J call TRBJ2-7; 8 bases are a match to TRBD1. V lost 5 bases, J lost 3 bases, and 6 bases stayed unmatched. Germline V gene sequence: CDR1 SGHTA, CDR2 FQGNSA. CDR3 length: 14 amino acids. The CDR3 nucleotides are TGTGCCAGCAGCCCCTCGACAGGGGTCTACGAGCAGTACTTC. This codes for CASSPSTGVYEQYF.

This clonotype showed up many times. The CDR3: CASSWTSGTDTQYF. The CDR3 bases are TGTGCCAGCAGTTGGACTAGCGGGACAGATACGCAGTATTTT. The V call is TRBV12-3 or TRBV12-4, the J call TRBJ2-3; 11 bases align to TRBD2. The CDR3 runs to 14 residues. The ends lost 4 bases at V and 3 bases at J; junction bases unmatched: 0.

Sample share makes this clonotype medium-sized (0.01 to 0.1%). J is TRBJ2-7 and V is TRBV15; 9 bases agree with TRBD1. The germline CDR1 and CDR2 sequences are LNHNV and YYDKDF (reference sequence). The CDR3 totals 16 residues. V lost 4 bases to trimming and J lost 4 bases; unmatched junction nucleotides: 11. The CDR3 DNA follows: TGTGCCACCAGCAAATCCAAGACAGGGGGGAGTTACGAGCAGTACTTC. This translates into CATSKSKTGGSYEQYF.

The J gene is TRBJ2-1, the V gene TRBV5-6; D is uncertain. The germline CDR1 and CDR2 sequences are SGHDT and YYEEEE. Trimming left V 3 bases short and J 8 bases short, with 9 bases between. CDR3 length: 12 amino acids. This CDR3 is CASSSGRYEQFF. The CDR3 DNA sequence: TGTGCCAGCAGCTCTGGTCGGTATGAGCAGTTCTTC.

The V call is TRBV7-2, the J call TRBJ2-3; 8 bases line up with TRBD2. This CDR3 region has 15 residues. With V trimmed by 5 bases and J by 6 bases, 10 bases remained unmatched. From germline, CDR1 is SGHTA and CDR2 FQGNSA. The CDR3: CASSPNSGSFDTQYF. The CDR3 DNA reads as TGTGCCAGCAGCCCAAACAGCGGGAGTTTCGATACGCAGTATTTT.